This T cell receptor beta chain derives from a study of blood T cells in healthy people across ages. Study-level findings and limits: While age rose, TCR beta diversity per million T cells dropped in a roughly linear way.

Germline trimming cut 6 bases from V and 3 bases from J; bases unmatched to any gene: 3. This CDR3 spans 15 amino acids. The germline V gene encodes CDR1 SNHLY and CDR2 FYNNEI. A second PCR, run for about 7 to 11 cycles, used a sample-barcoded 5' primer plus a J-beta primer mix. Each TCR beta cDNA got a 12-nucleotide random molecular identifier. TCRdb re-called the 5' RACE reads through MiXCR, storing one row per CDR3 protein. Counted here are about 640,000 distinct CDR3 sequences, about 53% occurring once; the ten biggest clones make up around 37%. This clonotype was seen more than once but under ten times. Its antigen is still unknown. No fewer than 6 million PBMCs went into each sample. There were at least 5.5 micrograms of total RNA extracted from every sample.

The sequenced material came from blood. The chain employs TRBV2 and TRBJ1-5; 12 bases map to TRBD1. This clonotype was sampled from a man between 60 and 70 years old in good health. CDR3 coding DNA: TGTGCCAGCAGGTGGGACAGGGGGCCCAATCAGCCCCAGCATTTT. Encoded protein: CASRWDRGPNQPQHF.